This T cell receptor beta chain was sequenced for a study of beta chain features in type 1 diabetes. Notes on the study in general: For patients and controls alike, PCR might favor shorter templates to the same degree. The question of HLA type influencing TCRB rearrangement was one that remained unresolved here. TCRB CDR3s from Type 1 diabetes patients were moderately but significantly shorter in all four CD4+ subsets.

Expressed TCRB transcripts were sequenced, since all the RNA that had been isolated was reverse transcribed. Profiling relied on immunoSEQ multiplex PCR, and the TCRdb table lists in-frame clones only, not all of them. The data contain approximately 150,000 clones, over 9.5% of them singletons. This CDR3 contains 16 residues. CDR1 is KGHSH and CDR2 is LQKENI in the germline V gene. Trimming at V came to 5 bases and at J to 1 base, leaving 9 bases not matched to a gene. Researchers reported sorting CD4+ naive, central memory, regulatory and stem cell-like memory cells via CD45RO/CCR7/CD25/CD127/CD95/CD27. Comments on this clone: As yet, its antigen is unknown.

The V call is TRBV18, the J call TRBJ2-7; 9 bases are shared with TRBD2. The source is a man aged 18 to 29 in good health. The sequenced sample consisted of naive CD4+ T cells from blood. The DNA of the CDR3 is TGTGCCAGCTCAGATAAGAGTAGCGGGGGTTCCTACGAGCAGTACTTC. Protein product: CASSDKSSGGSYEQYF.